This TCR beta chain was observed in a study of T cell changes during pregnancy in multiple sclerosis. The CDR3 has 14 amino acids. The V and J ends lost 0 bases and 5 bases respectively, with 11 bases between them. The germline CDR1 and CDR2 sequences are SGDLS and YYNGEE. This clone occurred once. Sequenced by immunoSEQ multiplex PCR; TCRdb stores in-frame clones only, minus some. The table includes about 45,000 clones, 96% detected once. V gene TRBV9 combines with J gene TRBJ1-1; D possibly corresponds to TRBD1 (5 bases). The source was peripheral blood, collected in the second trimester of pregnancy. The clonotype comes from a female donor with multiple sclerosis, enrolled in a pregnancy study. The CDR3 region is CASSVAGGMTEAFF. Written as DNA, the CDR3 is TGTGCCAGCAGCGTAGCCGGGGGTATGACTGAAGCTTTCTTT. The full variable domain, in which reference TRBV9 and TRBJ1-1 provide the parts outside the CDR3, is DSGVTQTPKHLITATGQRVTLRCSPRSGDLSVYWYQQSLDQGLQFLIQYYNGEERAKGNILERFSAQQFPDLHSELNLSSLELGDSALYFCASSVAGGMTEAFFGQGTRLTVV.